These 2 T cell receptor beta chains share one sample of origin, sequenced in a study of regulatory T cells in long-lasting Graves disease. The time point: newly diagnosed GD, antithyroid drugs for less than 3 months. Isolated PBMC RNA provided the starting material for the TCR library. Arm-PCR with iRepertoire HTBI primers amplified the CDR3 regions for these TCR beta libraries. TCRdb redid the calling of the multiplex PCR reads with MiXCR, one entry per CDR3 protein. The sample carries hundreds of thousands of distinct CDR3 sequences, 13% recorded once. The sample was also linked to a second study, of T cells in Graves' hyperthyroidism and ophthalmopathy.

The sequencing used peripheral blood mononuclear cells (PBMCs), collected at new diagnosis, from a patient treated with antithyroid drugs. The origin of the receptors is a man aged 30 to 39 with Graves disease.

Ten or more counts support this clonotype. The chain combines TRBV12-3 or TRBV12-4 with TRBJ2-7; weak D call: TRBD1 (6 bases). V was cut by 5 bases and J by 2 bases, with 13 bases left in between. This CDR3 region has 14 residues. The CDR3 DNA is TGTGCCAGCAGTCCCCAACAGGGCGCCTACGAGCAGTACTTC. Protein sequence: CASSPQQGAYEQYF.

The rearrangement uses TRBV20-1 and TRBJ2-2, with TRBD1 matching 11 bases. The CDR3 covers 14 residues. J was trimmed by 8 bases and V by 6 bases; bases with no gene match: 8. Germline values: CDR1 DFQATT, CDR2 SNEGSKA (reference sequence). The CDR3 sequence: CSAIGQGASGELFF. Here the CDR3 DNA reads TGCAGTGCCATAGGACAGGGGGCATCGGGGGAGCTGTTTTTT.